This TCR beta chain was found in a study of blood T cell repertoires in COVID-19. About the research overall: The analysed material was cDNA or gDNA that came from T cells, B-cell-depleted T cells, or PBMCs.

CDR1 is KGHSH, CDR2 LQKENI, per germline. Trimming pared 6 bases from V and 2 bases from J, leaving 16 bases between. The length of the CDR3 is 15 residues. Assay used: immunoSEQ multiplex PCR; TCRdb lists only in-frame clones, some missing. Of some 220,000 clones in the sample, 75% to 85% were seen once. As regards this clone: This same CDR3 is encoded by further DNA sequences in the sample.

This receptor was taken from a woman aged 70-85 years with COVID-19, enrolled during active disease. This chain joins TRBV18 and TRBJ2-5; no clear D. Sequencing used peripheral blood. In DNA form, the CDR3 reads TGTGCCAGCTCGCCCTATATGGGCGAACAAGAGACCCAGTACTTC. As protein: CASSPYMGEQETQYF.